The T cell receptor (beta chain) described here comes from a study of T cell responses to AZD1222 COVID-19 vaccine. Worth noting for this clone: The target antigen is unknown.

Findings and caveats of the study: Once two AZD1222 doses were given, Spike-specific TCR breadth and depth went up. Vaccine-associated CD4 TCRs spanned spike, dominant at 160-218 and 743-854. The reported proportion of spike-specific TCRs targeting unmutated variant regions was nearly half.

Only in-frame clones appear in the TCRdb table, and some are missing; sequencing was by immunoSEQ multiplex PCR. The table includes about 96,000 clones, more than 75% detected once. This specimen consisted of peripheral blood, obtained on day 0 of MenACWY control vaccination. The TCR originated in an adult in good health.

In nucleotides, the CDR3 is TGTGCCAGCAGCAACCGACAGGGGCCTAGCAAATGGAAAGCTTTCTTT. Translated: CASSNRQGPSKWKAFF. The chain is built from TRBV7-2 and TRBJ1-1; 8 bases line up with TRBD1. With 5 bases clipped from V and 9 bases from J, the junction kept 17 bases outside the gene matches. The CDR3 is made up of 16 amino acids. Germline V gene lookup returns CDR1 SGHTA and CDR2 FQGNSA.